Below, one T cell receptor (beta chain) is given with its context. A read error may be the cause here, since a much bigger clone is one base away. This record belongs to a study of tumor-infiltrating lymphocytes in primary liver carcinoma. Per the germline V gene, CDR1 is SGHRS and CDR2 is YFSETQ. The CDR3 length is 16 residues. V was cut by 2 bases and J by 2 bases, with 15 bases left in between. The input was 450 to 500 ng total RNA; TCR beta cDNA was made from it with a constant-region primer. Generation of the TCR beta libraries relied on three nested multiplex PCR rounds using slightly modified ARM-PCR. TRBV1-TRBV30 forward primers and a C-beta reverse primer were used in the first two PCR rounds, which each ran for about 10 cycles. MiXCR was run by TCRdb on the multiplex PCR reads, yielding one entry per CDR3 protein. Of tens of thousands of distinct CDR3 sequences in the sample, less than 75% were seen once.

Co-extracting RNA and DNA was done with about 20-34 mg of unsorted bulk tissue as input. This receptor was obtained from a middle-aged man with primary liver carcinoma and hepatitis B virus infection. Sequencing input: liver tumor tissue from sampling region 2. The subset here: tumor region T2, inferior pole. The chain links TRBV5-1 to TRBJ2-3, with no clear D. CDR3 bases: TGCGCCAGCAGCTTCCTAGTGGGAATTAACACAGATACGCAGTATTTT. Translated: CASSFLVGINTDTQYF. The full variable domain, with the rest looked up from reference TRBV5-1 and TRBJ2-3, is KAGVTQTPRYLIKTRGQQVTLSCSPISGHRSVSWYQQTPGQGLQFLFEYFSETQRNKGNFPGRFSGRQFSNSRSEMNVSTLELGDSALYLCASSFLVGINTDTQYFGPGTRLTVL.